A single T cell receptor (beta chain) is shown here with its context. Profiling relied on immunoSEQ multiplex PCR, and the TCRdb table lists in-frame clones only, not all of them. Among 50,000 to 75,000 clones, roughly three quarters were seen once, and the ten largest hold roughly 21%. V dropped 2 bases and J dropped 3 bases, with 5 bases sitting between them. Looked up from germline, CDR1 is DFQATT and CDR2 is SNEGSKA (reference sequence). The CDR3 has 11 residues. The sample is drawn from a study of blood T cell repertoires in COVID-19. The chain joins TRBV20-1 to TRBJ2-7; a weak D match, TRBD1 (5 bases). Sequencing was carried out using peripheral blood. The sequence was obtained from a woman older than 75 with active or convalescent COVID-19. This CDR3 is CSARQGYEQYF. DNA for the CDR3: TGCAGTGCTAGACAGGGCTACGAGCAGTACTTC.